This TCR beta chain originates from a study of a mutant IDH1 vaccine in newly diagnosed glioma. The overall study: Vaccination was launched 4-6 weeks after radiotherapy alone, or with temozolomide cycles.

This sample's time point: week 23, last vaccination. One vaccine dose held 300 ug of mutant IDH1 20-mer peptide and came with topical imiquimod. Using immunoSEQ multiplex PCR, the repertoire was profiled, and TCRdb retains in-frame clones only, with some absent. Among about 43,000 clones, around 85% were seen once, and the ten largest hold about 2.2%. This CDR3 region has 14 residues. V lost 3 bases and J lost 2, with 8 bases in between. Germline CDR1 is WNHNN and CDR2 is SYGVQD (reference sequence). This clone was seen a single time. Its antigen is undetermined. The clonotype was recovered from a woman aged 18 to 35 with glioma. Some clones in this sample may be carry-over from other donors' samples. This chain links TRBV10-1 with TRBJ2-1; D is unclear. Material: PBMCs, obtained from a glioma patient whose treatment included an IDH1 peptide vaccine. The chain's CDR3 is CASSDQPAYNEQFF. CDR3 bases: TGCGCCAGCAGTGATCAGCCAGCCTACAATGAGCAGTTCTTC.